This TCR beta chain appears in the sequencing data of a study of blood T cells in healthy people across ages. Across the study: Roughly one uniquely barcoded beta molecule per two T cells was captured. Study-wide points: Diversity estimates drawn from one million T cells were deemed underestimates. For the donors, CMV status was unknown and possibly confounded expanded clonotype changes.

The authors ran a second PCR of about 6 to 11 cycles using a sample-barcoded 5' primer and a J-beta primer mix. Using its own MiXCR run on the 5' RACE reads, TCRdb lists one record per CDR3 protein. This sample has 700,000 to 900,000 distinct CDR3 sequences, with 53% found just once. Worth noting for this clonotype: What it binds is not known.

The sample comprised blood. The origin of this receptor is an elderly man in good health.

The CDR3 protein is CASSFLQRLAGEGEQFF. The CDR3 region has the DNA TGTGCCAGCAGTTTCCTCCAGAGACTAGCGGGAGAAGGTGAGCAGTTCTTC. The V and J genes are TRBV7-3 and TRBJ2-1; 12 nucleotides align to TRBD2. Germline CDR1 SGHTA, CDR2 FQGTGA. Trimming removed 6 bases from V and 9 bases from J; junction bases left unmatched: 15. This CDR3 has 17 amino acids.